This record looks at one T cell receptor (beta chain) sequence and its context. What it binds is unknown. Donors comprised healthy HIV-negative adults lacking recent acute infections or vaccinations. Replicate sorted-subset PCRs were loaded with 150 to 250 ng DNA, about 30,000 T cell genomes. Method: immunoSEQ multiplex PCR; TCRdb's copy keeps in-frame clones and lacks some. The data show about 600,000 clones, less than 98% seen once. The sample comes from a study of shared clonotypes between healthy human individuals. In the study overall: Donor ages ranged 18 to 49 years: a couple of women, a few men.

General observations from the study: Tissue TCR repertoires likely differ from these blood-only repertoires.

The CDR3 has 14 residues. In germline, CDR1 is MNHEY, CDR2 SVGAGI. Trimming took 2 bases from V and 2 from J, leaving 6 bases between them. The chain recombines TRBV6-5 with TRBJ2-2; D is undetermined. This TCR derives from a woman in her twenties or thirties in good health. Sequencing was carried out using naive CD4+ T cells sorted from blood. As to subset: CD45RA+ positively selected. The CDR3 DNA reads TGTGCCAGCAGTTACGGGCCAAACACCGGGGAGCTGTTTTTT. Its protein is CASSYGPNTGELFF.